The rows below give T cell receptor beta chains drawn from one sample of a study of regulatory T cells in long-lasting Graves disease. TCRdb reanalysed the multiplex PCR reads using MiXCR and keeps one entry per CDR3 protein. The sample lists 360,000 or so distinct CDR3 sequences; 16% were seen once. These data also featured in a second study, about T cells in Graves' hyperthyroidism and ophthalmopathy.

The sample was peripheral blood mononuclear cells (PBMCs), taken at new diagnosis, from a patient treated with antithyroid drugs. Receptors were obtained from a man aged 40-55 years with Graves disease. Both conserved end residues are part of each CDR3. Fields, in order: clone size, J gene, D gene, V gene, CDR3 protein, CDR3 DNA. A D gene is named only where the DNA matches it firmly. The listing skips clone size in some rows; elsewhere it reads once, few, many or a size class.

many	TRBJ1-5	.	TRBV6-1	CASSNRASNQPQHF	TGTGCCAGCAGCAACAGGGCTAGCAATCAGCCCCAGCATTTT
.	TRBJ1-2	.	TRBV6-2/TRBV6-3	CASSGGRVYGYTF	TGTGCCAGCAGTGGGGGACGAGTCTATGGCTACACCTTC
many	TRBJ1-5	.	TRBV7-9	CASSLDRNQPQHF	TGTGCCAGCAGCTTAGACAGAAATCAGCCCCAGCATTTT
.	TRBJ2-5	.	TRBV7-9	CASSPQGVLVF	TGTGCCAGCAGCCCCCAGGGAGTACTGGTATTC
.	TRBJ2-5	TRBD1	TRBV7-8	CASSKGQGAAETQYF	TGTGCCAGCAGCAAGGGACAGGGGGCCGCAGAGACCCAGTACTTC
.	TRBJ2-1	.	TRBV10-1	CASSEPPYEQFF	TGCGCCAGCAGTGAGCCGCCCTATGAGCAGTTCTTC
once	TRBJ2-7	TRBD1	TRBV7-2	CASKPGQGYEQYF	TGTGCCAGTAAACCGGGACAGGGCTACGAGCAGTACTTC
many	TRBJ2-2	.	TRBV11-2	CASSLSGGELFF	TGTGCCAGCAGCTTGTCTGGTGGGGAGCTGTTTTTT
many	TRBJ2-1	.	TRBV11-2	CASSLPNTYNEQFF	TGTGCCAGCAGCTTACCAAATACCTACAATGAGCAGTTCTTC
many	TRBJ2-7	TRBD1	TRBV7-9	CASSLMGQTYEQYF	TGTGCCAGCAGCTTAATGGGACAGACCTACGAGCAGTACTTC
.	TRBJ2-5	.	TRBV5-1	CASSLATGLQETQYF	TGCGCCAGCAGCTTGGCCACAGGGCTCCAAGAGACCCAGTACTTC
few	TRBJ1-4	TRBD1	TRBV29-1	CSVEEFDRGGEKLFF	TGCAGCGTTGAAGAATTCGACAGGGGAGGTGAAAAACTGTTTTTT
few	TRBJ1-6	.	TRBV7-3	CASSLGGLRNSPLHF	TGTGCCAGCAGCTTAGGGGGTCTGAGGAATTCACCCCTCCACTTT
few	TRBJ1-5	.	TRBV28	CASSKAGYSNQPQHF	TGTGCCAGCAGCAAAGCAGGGTATAGCAATCAGCCCCAGCATTTT
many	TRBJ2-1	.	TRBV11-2	CASLPLYRGLNEQFF	TGTGCCAGTTTGCCCCTCTACCGGGGGCTCAATGAGCAGTTCTTC
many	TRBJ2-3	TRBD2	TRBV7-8	CASSLNLPGTSGHTQYF	TGTGCCAGCAGCTTGAACCTACCCGGGACTAGCGGACATACGCAGTATTTT
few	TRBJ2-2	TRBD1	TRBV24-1	CATSDAGQGVTGELFF	TGTGCCACCAGTGACGCTGGACAGGGGGTCACCGGGGAGCTGTTCTTT
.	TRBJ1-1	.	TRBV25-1	CASSNRVNTGAFF	TGTGCCAGCTCAAACAGGGTGAACACTGGAGCTTTCTTT
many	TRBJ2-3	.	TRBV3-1	CASSPTLTSTDTQYF	TGTGCCAGCAGCCCGACTCTAACCAGCACAGATACGCAGTATTTT
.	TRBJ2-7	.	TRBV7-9	CASSLMMVSSYEQYF	TGTGCCAGCAGCTTAATGATGGTCAGCTCCTACGAGCAGTACTTC
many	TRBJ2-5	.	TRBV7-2	CASSLNKGGGETQYF	TGTGCCAGCAGCTTAAATAAGGGAGGAGGTGAGACCCAGTACTTC
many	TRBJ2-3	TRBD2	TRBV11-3	CASSQTSGADTQYF	TGTGCCAGCAGCCAGACTAGCGGGGCAGATACGCAGTATTTT
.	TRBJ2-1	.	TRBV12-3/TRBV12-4	CASSLRGAREFF	TGTGCCAGCAGTTTGCGCGGGGCCCGGGAGTTCTTC
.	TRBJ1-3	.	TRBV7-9	CASSTLEGDSGNTIYF	TGTGCCAGCAGCACCCTGGAGGGGGACTCTGGAAACACCATATATTTT
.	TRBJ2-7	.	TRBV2	CASSNRDGAYEQYF	TGTGCCAGCAGTAACCGGGACGGAGCCTACGAGCAGTACTTC
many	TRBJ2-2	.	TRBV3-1	CASSQGGGGPTGELFF	TGTGCCAGCAGCCAAGGAGGCGGGGGCCCTACAGGGGAGCTGTTTTTT
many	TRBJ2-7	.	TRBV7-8	CASSRGTGSSYEQYF	TGTGCCAGCAGCCGTGGCACAGGGAGCTCCTACGAGCAGTACTTC
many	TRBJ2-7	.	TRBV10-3	CAISEGGWDYEQYF	TGTGCCATCAGTGAGGGGGGATGGGACTACGAGCAGTACTTC
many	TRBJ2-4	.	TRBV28	CASSSYREQAKNIQYF	TGTGCCAGCAGCTCCTACAGGGAGCAGGCCAAAAACATTCAGTACTTC
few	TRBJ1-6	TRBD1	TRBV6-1	CASSQDRTNSPLHF	TGTGCCAGCAGTCAGGACAGGACGAATTCACCCCTCCACTTT
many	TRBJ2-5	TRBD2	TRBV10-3	CAISETSGGEETQYF	TGTGCCATCAGTGAAACTAGCGGGGGTGAAGAGACCCAGTACTTC
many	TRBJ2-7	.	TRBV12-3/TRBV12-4	CASRPTWGASEQYF	TGTGCCAGCAGACCTACCTGGGGGGCCTCCGAGCAGTACTTC
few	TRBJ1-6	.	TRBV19	CASRVRRLGSPLHF	TGTGCCAGTAGAGTCCGGCGTCTTGGTTCACCCCTCCACTTT
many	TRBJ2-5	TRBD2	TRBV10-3	CAIASGAETQYF	TGTGCCATCGCTAGCGGTGCGGAGACCCAGTACTTC
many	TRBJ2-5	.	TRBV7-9	CASSRGSSRETQYF	TGTGCCAGCAGCCGGGGATCTTCCAGGGAGACCCAGTACTTC
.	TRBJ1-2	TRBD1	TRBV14	CASSQVATGGYGYTF	TGTGCCAGCAGCCAAGTTGCCACAGGGGGATATGGCTACACCTTC
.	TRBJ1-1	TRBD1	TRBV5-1	CASSPQTGETEAFF	TGCGCCAGCAGCCCTCAGACAGGGGAAACTGAAGCTTTCTTT
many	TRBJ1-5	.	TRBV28	CASSLEPYYSNQPQHF	TGTGCCAGCAGTTTAGAGCCCTACTATAGCAATCAGCCCCAGCATTTT
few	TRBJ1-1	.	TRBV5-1	CASSSAGATEAFF	TGCGCCAGCAGCTCGGCTGGAGCCACTGAAGCTTTCTTT
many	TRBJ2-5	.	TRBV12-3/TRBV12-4	CASSFGPPKTQYF	TGTGCCAGCAGTTTTGGCCCTCCCAAGACCCAGTACTTC
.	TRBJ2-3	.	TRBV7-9	CASSLMKSWGTDTQYF	TGTGCCAGCAGCTTAATGAAGTCTTGGGGGACAGATACGCAGTATTTT
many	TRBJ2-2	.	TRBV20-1	CSARQTGYTGELFF	TGCAGTGCTAGACAAACAGGGTACACCGGGGAGCTGTTTTTT
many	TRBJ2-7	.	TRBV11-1	CASSIGTHAYEQYF	TGTGCCAGCAGCATCGGGACTCATGCCTACGAGCAGTACTTC
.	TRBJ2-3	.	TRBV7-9	CATGDAQYF	TGTGCCACGGGAGATGCGCAGTATTTT
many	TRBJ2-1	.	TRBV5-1	CASSPTGVENNEQFF	TGCGCCAGCAGCCCCACTGGGGTGGAGAACAATGAGCAGTTCTTC
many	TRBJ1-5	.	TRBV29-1	CSVIDRNQPQHF	TGCAGCGTTATAGATCGTAATCAGCCCCAGCATTTT
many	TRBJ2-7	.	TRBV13	CASSPGPNSYEQYF	TGTGCCAGCAGCCCGGGACCGAACTCCTACGAGCAGTACTTC
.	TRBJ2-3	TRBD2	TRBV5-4	CASSLPRLAEVTDTQYF	TGTGCCAGCAGCTTGCCGAGGCTAGCGGAAGTCACAGATACGCAGTATTTT
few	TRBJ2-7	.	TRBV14	CASSQGNFRDGHYEQYF	TGTGCCAGCAGCCAAGGGAATTTCCGGGACGGACACTACGAGCAGTACTTC
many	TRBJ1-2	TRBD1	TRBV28	CASSLNGQGAYGYTF	TGTGCCAGCAGTTTAAACGGACAGGGGGCATATGGCTACACCTTC
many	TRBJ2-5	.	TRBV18	CASSPLGTEGETQYF	TGTGCCAGCTCACCATTGGGAACTGAGGGGGAGACCCAGTACTTC
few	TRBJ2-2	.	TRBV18	CASSNRDISNTGELFF	TGTGCCAGCTCAAACCGGGACATTTCGAACACCGGGGAGCTGTTTTTT
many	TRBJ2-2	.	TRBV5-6	CASSLGGQSTGELFF	TGTGCCAGCAGCTTGGGGGGACAAAGCACCGGGGAGCTGTTTTTT